Below, 9 T cell receptor beta chains from the same sample are listed, as sequenced in a study of T cells in Graves' hyperthyroidism and ophthalmopathy. RNA transcripts provided the source from which TCR beta CDR3 regions were amplified. The study used the HTBI primer set for a first-round RT-PCR of the TCR CDR3. Using its own MiXCR run on the multiplex PCR reads, TCRdb lists one record per CDR3 protein. Among approximately 200,000 distinct CDR3 sequences, about 17% were seen once, and the ten largest hold about 45%. The specimen sequenced was blood. The receptors here all came from a man aged 40-49 years with Graves' hyperthyroidism.

The chain links TRBV20-1 to TRBJ2-1, with D perhaps TRBD2 (5 bases). Germline-derived CDR1 and CDR2 are DFQATT and SNEGSKA (reference sequence). Between the trimmed V and J ends, which lost 3 bases and 6 bases, there was a span of 15 bases. This CDR3 has 14 residues. As DNA, the CDR3 is TGCAGTGCTAGTGTGGGAGCGGACCCCAATGAGCAGTTCTTC. This gives the protein CSASVGADPNEQFF.

Of note for this clonotype: A much larger clone differs from this one at a single base, so this may be a read error. The chain joins TRBV12-3 or TRBV12-4 to TRBJ2-1, with unresolved D. This CDR3 spans 14 amino acids. V lost 6 bases to trimming and J lost 10 bases, with 19 bases between them. This CDR3 reads CASSRTSSLVEQFF. The CDR3 bases are TGTGCCAGCAGCCGCACGAGTTCTCTTGTCGAGCAGTTCTTC.

This chain connects TRBV28 to TRBJ2-7; 9 nucleotides line up with TRBD1. The V gene's germline CDR1 is MDHEN and CDR2 SYDVKM. Unmatched junction bases numbered 7, after V lost 2 bases and J lost 5 bases. The CDR3 contains 15 residues. CDR3 bases: TGTGCCAGCAGTTTACCGGGACAGGGCGGCAACGAGCAGTACTTC. This sequence encodes CASSLPGQGGNEQYF.

This clonotype occurred many times. V and J are TRBV20-1 and TRBJ2-1; 7 bases fit TRBD2. The ends lost 4 bases at V and 1 base at J; junction bases unmatched: 4. There are 14 residues in the CDR3. Germline CDR1 DFQATT, CDR2 SNEGSKA (reference sequence). For the CDR3, the DNA is TGCAGTGCTAAGGTGGGGGGGTCCTACAATGAGCAGTTCTTC. Translation gives CSAKVGGSYNEQFF.

The table lists this clonotype with many counts. CDR3 nucleotide sequence: TGCAGCGTTGAGTTGGCTAGCGGAGGTTACGAGCAGTACTTC. Its translation is CSVELASGGYEQYF. V and J are TRBV29-1 and TRBJ2-7; the match to TRBD2 covers 7 bases. V was pared by 3 bases and J by 4 bases, with 9 bases of the junction left unmatched. CDR1 and CDR2 from the germline V gene are SQVTM and ANQGSEA. The CDR3 sequence is 14 residues long.

This chain uses TRBV4-1 with TRBJ2-7; weak D call: TRBD1 (6 bases). V lost 4 bases, J lost 2 bases, and 15 bases lay in between. Germline lookup yields CDR1 MGHRA and CDR2 YSYEKL. The CDR3 sequence is 15 residues long. CDR3 sequence (DNA): TGCGCCAGCAGCCCCCGGACAGTTCTAACCTACGAGCAGTACTTC. This sequence encodes CASSPRTVLTYEQYF.

This clonotype was recorded at least ten times. The chain has TRBV24-1 and TRBJ2-3, with TRBD2 matching 9 bases. Unmatched junction bases numbered 5, after V lost 1 base and J lost 4 bases. The CDR3 runs to 16 residues. Germline CDR1 is KGHDR and CDR2 is SFDVKD. CDR3 coding DNA: TGTGCCACCAGTGATTTAAAAGCGGGGGGTTCAGATACGCAGTATTTT. This gives the protein CATSDLKAGGSDTQYF.

This clonotype was counted many times. V is TRBV3-1 and J is TRBJ1-1; TRBD1 matches at 7 bases. Trimming took 3 bases from V and 5 from J; bases not matched to a gene: 6. The length of the CDR3 is 14 residues. Germline assignment: CDR1 LGHDT and CDR2 YNNKEL (reference sequence). This chain's CDR3 is CASSQVGGETEAFF. The CDR3 nucleotides are TGTGCCAGCAGCCAGGTAGGGGGCGAGACTGAAGCTTTCTTT.

The CDR3 sequence is CAISESKLSAFF. CDR3 nucleotides: TGTGCCATCAGTGAGTCGAAGTTATCCGCTTTCTTT. The chain recombines TRBV10-3 with TRBJ1-1; no definite D call. V lost 0 bases and J lost 11, with 10 bases in between. Germline V lookup: CDR1 ENHRY, CDR2 SYGVKD. The CDR3 is made up of 12 amino acids.